Detailed here is one TCR beta chain. Antigen: not known. This specimen comes from a study of shared clonotypes between healthy human individuals. General study results and limits: When compared with the clonotypes that were shared by all four sorted-subset donors, the non-shared clonotypes turned out to have lower generation probabilities.

Libraries were prepared by immunoSEQ multiplex PCR; TCRdb keeps only in-frame clonotypes and omits some of them. The data contain roughly 1,000,000 clones, approximately 80% of them singletons. This CDR3 is built from 14 residues. Per germline, CDR1 SGHKS and CDR2 YYEKEE (reference sequence). With 2 bases removed from V and 7 bases from J, the gap between germline ends came to 15 bases. This receptor was taken from a man younger than 30 in good health. Some clones in this sample may be carry-over from other donors' samples. The chain uses TRBV5-5 and TRBJ1-1; D gene uncertain. Source material: memory CD4+ T cells from PBMCs. The subset denotes: CD45RA-negative fraction. The CDR3 reads CASSFSVGSVEAFF. CDR3 in DNA: TGTGCCAGCAGCTTTTCCGTGGGGAGCGTTGAAGCTTTCTTT.